This TCR beta chain was identified in a study of cytomegalovirus exposure and HLA in healthy donors. Trimming pared 1 base from V and 6 bases from J, leaving 7 bases between. CDR1 and CDR2 from the germline V gene are MNHEY and SMNVEV (reference sequence). This CDR3 comprises 13 residues. The PCR made use of 60 Vbeta and 13 Jbeta primers. Profiling relied on immunoSEQ multiplex PCR, and the TCRdb table lists in-frame clones only, not all of them. The data contain some 56,000 clones, 55% to 65% of them singletons. The study, taken as a whole, reports: Sequencing likely produced, as an artifact, a cluster of highly shared sequence variants. Common viral pathogens were later found to be apparently linked to several of the most significant clusters. According to the study, 150 to 200 TCR beta chains were cytomegalovirus-associated.

About this clone: Its antigen is currently unknown.

The sequence derives from a human donor in good health. The V call is TRBV27, the J call TRBJ1-5; D unclear. Material: PBMCs. CDR3 sequence (DNA): TGTGCCAGCAGTTTATTCACTGGTCAGCCCCAGCATTTT. Its protein product is CASSLFTGQPQHF.